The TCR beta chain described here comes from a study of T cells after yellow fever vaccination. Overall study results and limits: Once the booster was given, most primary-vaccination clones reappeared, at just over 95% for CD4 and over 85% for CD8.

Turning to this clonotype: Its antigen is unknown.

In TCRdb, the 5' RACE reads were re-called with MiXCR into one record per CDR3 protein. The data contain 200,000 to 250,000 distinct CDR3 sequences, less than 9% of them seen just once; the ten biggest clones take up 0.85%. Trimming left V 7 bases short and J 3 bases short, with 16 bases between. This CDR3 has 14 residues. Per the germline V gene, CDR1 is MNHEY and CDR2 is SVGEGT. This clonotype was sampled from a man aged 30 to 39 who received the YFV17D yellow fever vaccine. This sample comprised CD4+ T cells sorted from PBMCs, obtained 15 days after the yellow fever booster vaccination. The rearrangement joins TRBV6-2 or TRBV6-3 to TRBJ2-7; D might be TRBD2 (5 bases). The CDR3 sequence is CASKVRAAVYEQYF. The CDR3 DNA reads TGTGCCAGCAAGGTGCGAGCGGCTGTCTACGAGCAGTACTTC.